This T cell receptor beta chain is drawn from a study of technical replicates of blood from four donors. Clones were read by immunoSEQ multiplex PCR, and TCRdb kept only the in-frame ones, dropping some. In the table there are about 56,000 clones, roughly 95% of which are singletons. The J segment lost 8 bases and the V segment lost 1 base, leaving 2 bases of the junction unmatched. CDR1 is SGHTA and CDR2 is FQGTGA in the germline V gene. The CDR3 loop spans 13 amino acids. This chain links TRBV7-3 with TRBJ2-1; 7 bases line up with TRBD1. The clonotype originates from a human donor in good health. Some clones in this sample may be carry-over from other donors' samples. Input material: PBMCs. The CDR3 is CASSLNRGHEQFF. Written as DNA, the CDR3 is TGTGCCAGCAGCTTAAACAGGGGTCATGAGCAGTTCTTC.